The present TCR beta chain was sequenced within a study of blood T cell repertoires in COVID-19. The table lists this clone with a count of one. The CDR3 is 13 amino acids. Germline CDR1 and CDR2: SGDLS and YYNGEE. Trimming cost V 0 bases and J 4 bases, with 5 bases left between them. Each participant's cohort was designated according to participant-reported clinical history. TCRdb's copy holds only in-frame clones and misses some; the assay was immunoSEQ multiplex PCR. The sample contains about 180,000 clones, about 90% of which appear only once. The sample comprised PBMCs or T cells enriched from blood (not recorded which). The sequence was collected from a woman in her forties or fifties who had recovered from COVID-19. This rearrangement joins TRBV9 to TRBJ1-3; D unresolved. The CDR3 DNA sequence: TGTGCCAGCAGCGTAGGAGGGGGAAACACCATATATTTT. It encodes CASSVGGGNTIYF.